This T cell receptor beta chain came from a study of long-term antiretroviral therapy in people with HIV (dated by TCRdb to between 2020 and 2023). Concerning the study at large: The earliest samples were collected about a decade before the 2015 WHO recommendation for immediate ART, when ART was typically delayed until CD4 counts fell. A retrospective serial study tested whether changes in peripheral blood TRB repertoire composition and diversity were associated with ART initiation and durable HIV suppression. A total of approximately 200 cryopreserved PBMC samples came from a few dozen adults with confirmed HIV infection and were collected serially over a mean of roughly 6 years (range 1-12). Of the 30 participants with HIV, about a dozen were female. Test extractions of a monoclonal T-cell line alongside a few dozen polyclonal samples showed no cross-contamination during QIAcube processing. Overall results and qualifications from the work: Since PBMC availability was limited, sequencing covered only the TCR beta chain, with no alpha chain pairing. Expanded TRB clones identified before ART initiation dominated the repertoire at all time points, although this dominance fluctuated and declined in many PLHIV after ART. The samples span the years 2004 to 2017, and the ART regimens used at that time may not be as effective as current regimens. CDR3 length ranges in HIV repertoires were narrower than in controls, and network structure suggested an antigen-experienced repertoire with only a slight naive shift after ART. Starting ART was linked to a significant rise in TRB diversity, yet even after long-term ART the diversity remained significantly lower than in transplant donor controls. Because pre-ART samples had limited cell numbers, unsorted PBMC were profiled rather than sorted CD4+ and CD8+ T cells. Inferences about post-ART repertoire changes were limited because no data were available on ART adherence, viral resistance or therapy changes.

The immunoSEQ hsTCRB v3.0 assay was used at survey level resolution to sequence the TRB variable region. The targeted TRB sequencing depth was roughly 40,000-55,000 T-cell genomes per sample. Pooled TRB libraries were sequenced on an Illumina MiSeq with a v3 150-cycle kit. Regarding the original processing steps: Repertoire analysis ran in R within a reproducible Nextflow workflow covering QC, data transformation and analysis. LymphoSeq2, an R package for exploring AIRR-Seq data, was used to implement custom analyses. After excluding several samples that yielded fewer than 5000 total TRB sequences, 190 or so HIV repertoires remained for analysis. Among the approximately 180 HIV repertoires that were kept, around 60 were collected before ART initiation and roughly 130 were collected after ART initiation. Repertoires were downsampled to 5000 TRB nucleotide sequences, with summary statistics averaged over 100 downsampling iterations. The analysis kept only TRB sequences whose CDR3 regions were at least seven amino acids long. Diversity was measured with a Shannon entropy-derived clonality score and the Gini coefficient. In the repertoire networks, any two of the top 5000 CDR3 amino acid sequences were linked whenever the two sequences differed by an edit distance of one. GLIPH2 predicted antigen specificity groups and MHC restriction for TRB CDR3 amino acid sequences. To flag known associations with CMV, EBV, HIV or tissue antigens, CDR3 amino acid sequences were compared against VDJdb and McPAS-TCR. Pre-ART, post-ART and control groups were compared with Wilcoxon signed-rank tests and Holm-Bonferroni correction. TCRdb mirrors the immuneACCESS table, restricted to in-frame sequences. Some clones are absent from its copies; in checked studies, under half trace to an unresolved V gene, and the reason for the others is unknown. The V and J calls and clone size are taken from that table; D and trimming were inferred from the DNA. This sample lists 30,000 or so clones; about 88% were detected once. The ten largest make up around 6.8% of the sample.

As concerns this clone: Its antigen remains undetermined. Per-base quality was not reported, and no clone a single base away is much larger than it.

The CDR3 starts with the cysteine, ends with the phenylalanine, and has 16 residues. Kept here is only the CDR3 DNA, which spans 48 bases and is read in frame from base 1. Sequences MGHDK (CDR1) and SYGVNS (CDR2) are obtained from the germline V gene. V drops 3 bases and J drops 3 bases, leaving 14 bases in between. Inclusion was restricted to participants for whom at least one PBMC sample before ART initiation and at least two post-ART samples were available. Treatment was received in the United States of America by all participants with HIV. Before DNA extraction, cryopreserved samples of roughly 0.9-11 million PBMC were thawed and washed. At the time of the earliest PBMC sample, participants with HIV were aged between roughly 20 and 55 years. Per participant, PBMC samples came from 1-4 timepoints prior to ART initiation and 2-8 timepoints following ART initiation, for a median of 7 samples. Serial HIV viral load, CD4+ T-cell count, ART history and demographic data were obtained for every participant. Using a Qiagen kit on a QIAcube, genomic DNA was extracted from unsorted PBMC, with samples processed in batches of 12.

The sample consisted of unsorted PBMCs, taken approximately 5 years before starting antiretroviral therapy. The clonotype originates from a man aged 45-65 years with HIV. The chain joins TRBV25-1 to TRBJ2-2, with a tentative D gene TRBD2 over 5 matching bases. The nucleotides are TGTGCCAGCAGTGACCCTCGGACTGGGGACACCGGGGAGCTGTTTTTT. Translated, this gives CASSDPRTGDTGELFF.